This T cell receptor (beta chain) is drawn from a study of shared clonotypes between healthy human individuals. The overall study: Researchers assigned three CD4 naive, three CD4 memory, two CD8 naive and one CD8 memory plate to each donor. Overall study results and limits: Among the subsets, naive ones generally showed larger estimated richness than memory ones. Large depth notwithstanding, sorted-subset sequencing proved incomplete by rarefaction.

Germline CDR1 and CDR2: MGHRA and YSYEKL. CDR3 length: 15 residues. The V end was cut by 4 bases, the J end by 5 bases, with 18 bases between. Comment on this clone: Its cognate antigen is unknown.

Produced via immunoSEQ multiplex PCR; TCRdb's table is partial and in-frame only. The sample consists of approximately 1.5 million clones, 95% to 99% of them appearing once. The rearrangement uses TRBV4-1 and TRBJ2-7; D call uncertain. The sample comprised naive CD4+ T cells sorted from blood. Subset in this sample: CD45RA+ positively selected. The sequence was collected from a young man in good health. This CDR3 reads CASSRVGVTAHEQYF. The DNA for the CDR3 is TGCGCCAGCAGCCGAGTGGGTGTTACGGCCCACGAGCAGTACTTC.